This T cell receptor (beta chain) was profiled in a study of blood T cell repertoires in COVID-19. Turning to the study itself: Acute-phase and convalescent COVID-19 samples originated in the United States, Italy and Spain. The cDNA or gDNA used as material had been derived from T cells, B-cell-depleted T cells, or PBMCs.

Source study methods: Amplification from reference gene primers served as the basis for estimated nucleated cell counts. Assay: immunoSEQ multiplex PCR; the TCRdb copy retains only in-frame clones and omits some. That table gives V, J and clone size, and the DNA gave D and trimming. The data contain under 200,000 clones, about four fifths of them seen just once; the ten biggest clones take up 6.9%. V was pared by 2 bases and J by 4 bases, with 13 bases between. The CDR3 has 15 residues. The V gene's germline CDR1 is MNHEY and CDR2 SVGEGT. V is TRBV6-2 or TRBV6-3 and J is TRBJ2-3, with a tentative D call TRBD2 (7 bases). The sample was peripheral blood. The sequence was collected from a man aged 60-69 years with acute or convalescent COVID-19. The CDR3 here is CASSYRGGAPDTQYF. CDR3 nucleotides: TGTGCCAGCAGTTACAGGGGGGGGGCTCCAGATACGCAGTATTTT.